The 21 T cell receptor beta chains given below trace back to one sample, sequenced in a study of blood T cell repertoires in COVID-19. Clones were sequenced by immunoSEQ multiplex PCR, and TCRdb holds only the in-frame ones, with some missing. This sample has roughly 200,000 clones, with 89% found just once. Sequencing was carried out using peripheral blood. These receptors all come from a man aged 35 to 55 with acute or convalescent COVID-19.

This chain connects TRBV5-1 to TRBJ2-1, with D possibly matching TRBD2 (6 bases). CDR1 and CDR2 from the germline V gene are SGHRS and YFSETQ. The V gene lost 2 bases and the J gene lost 4 bases, with 13 bases spanning the gap. The CDR3 totals 15 residues. The CDR3: CASSLGGAGYNEQFF. DNA for the CDR3: TGCGCCAGCAGCTTAGGAGGGGCGGGGTACAATGAGCAGTTCTTC.

The V gene is TRBV11-2, the J gene TRBJ1-2, with TRBD1 matching 8 bases. CDR1 is SGHAT, CDR2 FQNNGV, per germline. The CDR3 length is 15 residues. V gave up 5 bases and J gave up 5 bases; unmatched junction bases: 10. For the CDR3, the DNA is TGTGCCAGCAGCCTTACTGCGGACAGGGAATATGGCTACACCTTC. Residues: CASSLTADREYGYTF. Full variable domain (remainder filled in from reference TRBV11-2 and TRBJ1-2): EAGVAQSPRYKIIEKRQSVAFWCNPISGHATLYWYQQILGQGPKLLIQFQNNGVVDDSQLPKDRFSAERLKGVDSTLKIQPAKLEDSAVYLCASSLTADREYGYTFGSGTRLTVV.

The chain couples TRBV5-1 to TRBJ2-1; TRBD1 matches at 11 bases. The CDR3 is made up of 15 amino acids. The germline V gene has CDR1 SGHRS and CDR2 YFSETQ. V was clipped by 4 bases and J by 8 bases; unmatched bases: 8. This CDR3 reads CASSPRTGGMDEQFF. DNA of the CDR3: TGCGCCAGCAGCCCGAGGACAGGGGGCATGGATGAGCAGTTCTTC.

This sequence joins TRBV5-1 and TRBJ2-7; a possible D gene is TRBD1 (6 bases). The germline V gene encodes CDR1 SGHRS and CDR2 YFSETQ. Trimming shortened V by 4 bases and J by 3 bases, and 14 bases separated the two germline ends. The CDR3 is made up of 14 amino acids. As DNA, the CDR3 is TGCGCCAGCAGCCCCACCGGGACAAACTACGAGCAGTACTTC. This codes for CASSPTGTNYEQYF.

This chain links TRBV25-1 with TRBJ1-6; TRBD1 is a possible D gene (5 bases). Germline V gene lookup returns CDR1 MGHDK and CDR2 SYGVNS. V dropped 2 bases and J dropped 14 bases, with 16 bases sitting between them. This CDR3 has 14 residues. The CDR3 protein is CASSEPWTPWALHF. The DNA for the CDR3 is TGTGCCAGCAGTGAACCTTGGACACCCTGGGCCCTCCACTTT. Complete variable domain (other parts from reference TRBV25-1 and TRBJ1-6): EADIYQTPRYLVIGTGKKITLECSQTMGHDKMYWYQQDPGMELHLIHYSYGVNSTEKGDLSSESTVSRIRTEHFPLTLESARPSHTSQYLCASSEPWTPWALHFGNGTRLTVT.

The CDR3 DNA reads TGTGCCAGCAGCCCCAGCGGGGTCAACACCGGGGAGCTGTTTTTT. Its translation is CASSPSGVNTGELFF. The chain has TRBV4-2 and TRBJ2-2, with 7 positions matching TRBD2. After removal of 4 bases from V and 2 bases from J, the junction contained 4 bases not matched to a gene. Germline CDR1 and CDR2: LGHNA and YNFKEQ. There are 15 residues in the CDR3.

The genes are TRBV9 and TRBJ2-3, with TRBD2 matching over 9 bases. CDR1 and CDR2 (germline): SGDLS, YYNGEE. Trimming cost V 4 bases and J 4 bases; bases outside gene matches: 1. The CDR3 spans 13 residues. CDR3 residues: CASSPSGADTQYF. The CDR3, as DNA: TGTGCCAGCAGCCCTAGCGGGGCAGATACGCAGTATTTT.

J is TRBJ2-6 and V is TRBV5-1; perhaps TRBD1 as D (6 bases). This CDR3 is built from 15 residues. Germline assignment: CDR1 SGHRS and CDR2 YFSETQ. V was trimmed by 5 bases and J by 1 base, leaving 10 bases between them. The CDR3 DNA sequence: TGCGCCAGCAGTTCCACAGGGTCTGGGGCCAACGTCCTGACTTTC. Translated, it gives CASSSTGSGANVLTF.

The chain combines TRBV14 with TRBJ2-1, with 10 bases aligning to TRBD2. The V segment lost 0 bases and the J segment 7 bases; nucleotides outside the gene matches: 6. CDR1 and CDR2 (germline): SGHDN, FVKESK. The length of the CDR3 is 16 residues. As DNA, the CDR3 is TGTGCCAGCAGCCAAGATCGGATACTAGCGGGAAATGAGCAGTTCTTC. It specifies CASSQDRILAGNEQFF. Combining the CDR3 with reference TRBV14 and TRBJ2-1 gives the whole variable domain EAGVTQFPSHSVIEKGQTVTLRCDPISGHDNLYWYRRVMGKEIKFLLHFVKESKQDESGMPNNRFLAERTGGTYSTLKVQPAELEDSGVYFCASSQDRILAGNEQFFGPGTRLTVL.

This chain links TRBV3-1 (or the pseudogene TRBV3-2) with TRBJ2-1; no clear D. V was cut by 4 bases and J by 10 bases, with 11 bases left in between. In germline, CDR1 is LGHDT, CDR2 YNNKEL (reference sequence). The CDR3 is made up of 12 amino acids. The CDR3 nucleotides are TGTGCCAGCAGCCCAAATTACCAGGAGCAGTTCTTC. Translation gives CASSPNYQEQFF.

J is TRBJ2-7 and V is TRBV7-9, with D tentatively TRBD2 (7 bases). V dropped 10 bases and J dropped 2 bases, with 15 bases sitting between them. The CDR3 has 13 residues. The V gene's germline CDR1 is SEHNR and CDR2 FQNEAQ (reference sequence). The CDR3 nucleotides are TGTGCCACCGCGGGGGCAGAAACCTACGAGCAGTACTTC. Translated, it gives CATAGAETYEQYF. Variable domain in full (rest from reference TRBV7-9 and TRBJ2-7): DTGVSQNPRHKITKRGQNVTFRCDPISEHNRLYWYRQTLGQGPEFLTYFQNEAQLEKSRLLSDRFSAERPKGSFSTLEIQRTEQGDSAMYLCATAGAETYEQYFGPGTRLTVT.

Details on this clone: The germline gene is not matched at one end of the junction; a read error may be the cause. Here the CDR3 reads CASSFYGGSNSGYTF. The CDR3 bases are TGTGCCAGCAGTTTTTATGGGGGGTCTAACTCTGGCTACACCTTC. The chain joins TRBV27 to TRBJ1-2; weak D call: TRBD1 (5 bases). Germline V lookup: CDR1 MNHEY, CDR2 SMNVEV (reference sequence). CDR3 length: 15 residues.

The chain links TRBV6-6 to TRBJ2-3; 7 bases map to TRBD2. After removal of 6 bases from V and 4 bases from J, the junction contained 13 bases not matched to a gene. CDR3 length: 16 amino acids. Germline V gives CDR1 MNHNY, CDR2 SVGAGI (reference sequence). The CDR3 DNA reads as TGTGCCAGCAGCTCAAGGAGCGGGGTAGGGTCAGATACGCAGTATTTT. Translating gives CASSSRSGVGSDTQYF.

The chain carries TRBV12-3 or TRBV12-4 and TRBJ2-5; D perhaps matches TRBD2 (6 bases). The CDR3 is made up of 13 amino acids. The ends were cut back, 7 bases at V and 1 base at J, with 10 bases in the middle. In nucleotides, the CDR3 is TGTGCCAGCACCCGGGGGACCCAAGAGACCCAGTACTTC. This translates into CASTRGTQETQYF.

The chain recombines TRBV28 with TRBJ2-1; a possible D gene is TRBD2 (5 bases). Trimming cost V 2 bases and J 6 bases, with 11 bases left between them. The CDR3 runs 14 residues. CDR1 and CDR2 from the germline V gene are MDHEN and SYDVKM. CDR3 sequence: CASSLGLAVNEQFF. The DNA of the CDR3 is TGTGCCAGCAGTTTAGGCCTAGCCGTCAATGAGCAGTTCTTC.

This chain links TRBV20-1 with TRBJ2-3; the D gene is possibly TRBD1 (7 bases). CDR1 and CDR2 from the germline V gene are DFQATT and SNEGSKA (reference sequence). The V end lost 3 bases, the J end lost 1 base, and 23 bases lay between the germline ends. This CDR3 is built from 18 residues. The CDR3 sequence: CSASRLGGTARGTDTQYF. CDR3 bases: TGCAGTGCTAGTCGCTTAGGGGGGACAGCTCGAGGCACAGATACGCAGTATTTT.

This clone was detected only once. CDR3 amino acids: CASSQDRSSGYTF. CDR3 DNA sequence: TGTGCCAGCAGTCAGGACAGGTCGTCGGGCTACACCTTC. The chain has TRBV6-2 or TRBV6-3 and TRBJ1-2, with 7 positions matching TRBD1. After removal of 5 bases from V and 8 bases from J, the junction contained 8 bases not matched to a gene. This CDR3 is built from 13 residues. Germline-derived CDR1 and CDR2 are MNHEY and SVGEGT.

CDR3 bases: TGTGCCAGCGACAGGATCCGGAACACTGAAGCTTTCTTT. Its protein product is CASDRIRNTEAFF. The chain is built from TRBV14 and TRBJ1-1, with D maybe TRBD1 (6 bases). The CDR3 runs to 13 residues. V lost 8 bases and J 1 base, leaving 11 bases between the germline ends. CDR1 and CDR2 (germline): SGHDN, FVKESK.

The rearrangement uses TRBV3-1 (or the pseudogene TRBV3-2) and TRBJ2-7; weak D call: TRBD2 (6 bases). V dropped 0 bases and J dropped 2 bases, with 8 bases sitting between them. The CDR3 covers 14 residues. Per germline, CDR1 LGHDT and CDR2 YNNKEL (reference sequence). The CDR3, as DNA: TGTGCCAGCAGCCAAGATAGACTAGCCTACGAGCAGTACTTC. Its protein is CASSQDRLAYEQYF.

The genes are TRBV7-8 and TRBJ2-4, with a tentative D call TRBD2 (6 bases). This CDR3 spans 16 amino acids. In germline, CDR1 is SGHVS, CDR2 FQNEAQ. V was pared by 3 bases and J by 1 base, with 13 bases between. The CDR3 region is CASSFLIAGAKNIQYF. The CDR3 coding sequence is TGTGCCAGCAGCTTTCTCATCGCGGGGGCCAAAAACATTCAGTACTTC.

The CDR3 DNA is TGCAGCGTTCCATACCCGGGGGGCGGCACTGAAGCTTTCTTT. Amino acids: CSVPYPGGGTEAFF. The V call is TRBV29-1, the J call TRBJ1-1; maybe TRBD1 (6 bases). V lost 5 bases, J lost 4 bases, and 17 bases lay in between. CDR1 and CDR2 from the germline V gene are SQVTM and ANQGSEA. The CDR3 spans 14 residues.